These T cell receptor beta chains were read from a single sample in a study of blood T cell repertoires in COVID-19. Sequencing used immunoSEQ multiplex PCR; TCRdb keeps in-frame clones, though not all of them. The sample includes a few hundred thousand clones, about 85% of them seen just once. The specimen sequenced was peripheral blood. Receptor source: an elderly woman with COVID-19, enrolled during active disease. CDR3s include the opening cysteine and the closing phenylalanine or tryptophan. A D gene is named only where the DNA matches it firmly. Size is stated for part of the rows, as once, few or many counts, or as a class when the clone is expanded.

V,size,J,D,CDR3,DNA
TRBV4-2,.,TRBJ1-4,.,CASSQDTSVEKLFF,TGTGCCAGCAGCCAAGATACCTCGGTCGAAAAACTGTTTTTT
TRBV7-9,.,TRBJ1-1,.,CASSSGSPGTEAFF,TGTGCCAGCAGCTCAGGGTCTCCCGGCACTGAAGCTTTCTTT
TRBV29-1,once,TRBJ2-3,.,CSVGGVRTDTQYF,TGCAGCGTTGGGGGGGTTCGCACAGATACGCAGTATTTT
TRBV5-4,.,TRBJ2-2,.,CASSLGGPRGTGELFF,TGTGCCAGCAGCTTGGGCGGGCCCCGAGGCACCGGGGAGCTGTTTTTT
TRBV14,.,TRBJ2-1,.,CASSQDALAWEQFF,TGTGCCAGCAGCCAAGATGCCCTAGCTTGGGAGCAGTTCTTC
TRBV7-9,.,TRBJ1-4,TRBD1,CAIPGQGFEKLFF,TGTGCCATTCCGGGACAGGGTTTCGAAAAACTGTTTTTT
TRBV10-3,few,TRBJ1-4,.,CAISPAGRTLTNEKLFF,TGTGCCATCAGTCCCGCGGGGCGAACTTTAACTAATGAAAAACTGTTTTTT
TRBV2,.,TRBJ1-1,.,CASSAVLNTEAFF,TGTGCCAGCAGTGCCGTCCTAAACACTGAAGCTTTCTTT
TRBV5-1,few,TRBJ2-2,.,CASSPPRQKANTGELFF,TGCGCCAGCAGCCCACCCCGACAAAAAGCGAACACCGGGGAGCTGTTTTTT
TRBV7-9,.,TRBJ2-3,TRBD2,CASSRTSGIRFPSTDTQYF,TGTGCCAGCAGCCGGACTAGCGGGATCCGTTTCCCGAGCACAGATACGCAGTATTTT
TRBV7-9,few,TRBJ1-1,.,CASTVEGSAPEFFF,TGTGCCAGCACCGTAGAGGGCTCCGCTCCTGAATTCTTCTTT
TRBV7-8,.,TRBJ2-3,.,CASSQHERRTDTQYF,TGTGCCAGCAGCCAGCACGAAAGGAGAACAGATACGCAGTATTTT
TRBV30,.,TRBJ1-5,.,CAWSADGNQPQHF,TGTGCCTGGAGTGCTGACGGGAATCAGCCCCAGCATTTT
TRBV6-2/TRBV6-3,.,TRBJ1-1,.,CASSYGQRTSEAFF,TGTGCCAGCAGTTACGGGCAACGAACTAGTGAAGCTTTCTTT